This T cell receptor (beta chain) was obtained from a study of cytomegalovirus exposure and HLA in healthy donors. Study-level findings and limits: A reported reduction in N-insertions relative to the roughly 640-donor mean was seen in an Asian-associated ancestry cluster in a later analysis.

As concerns this clone: Its antigen is unidentified.

Germline assignment: CDR1 DFQATT and CDR2 SNEGSKA (reference sequence). With 4 bases removed from V and 8 bases from J, the gap between germline ends came to 11 bases. The CDR3 contains 11 residues. PCR amplification relied on 60 Vbeta primers (plus 13 Jbeta primers). The protocol was immunoSEQ multiplex PCR, while the TCRdb copy is restricted to in-frame clones and leaves out a portion. The sample shows roughly 250,000 clones, 75% to 85% of them seen only once. The TCR comes from a girl under 10 years old in good health and CMV-seronegative. The rearrangement joins TRBV20-1 to TRBJ1-2; no definite D call. The sequencing sample was made of PBMCs. The CDR3 DNA reads TGCAGTGCTAAGGAGGGCCGGGGCTACACCTTC. Residues: CSAKEGRGYTF.